This T cell receptor beta chain is drawn from a study of blood T cell repertoires in COVID-19. Background on the study: Donors in the United States, Italy and Spain gave samples during acute or convalescent COVID-19. T cells, B-cell-depleted T cells, or PBMCs supplied cDNA or gDNA.

In the study's own analysis: Nucleated cell number was recorded as an estimate derived from reference gene primer amplification. Produced via immunoSEQ multiplex PCR; TCRdb's table is partial and in-frame only. Clonal size and the V and J genes are those of that table, whereas D and trimming came from the DNA. Counted here are fewer than 250,000 clones, over 70% occurring once; the ten biggest clones make up approximately 7.4%. The CDR3 is 13 amino acids. Germline assignment: CDR1 SGHTA and CDR2 FQGNSA. Deletions cut 5 bases from V and 0 bases from J, with 8 bases between. J is TRBJ2-7 and V is TRBV7-2; D not certain. This TCR was recovered from a woman aged 50 to 60 with acute or convalescent COVID-19. Sequences were obtained from peripheral blood. DNA for the CDR3: TGTGCCAGCAGCACCCCGAGCTCCTACGAGCAGTACTTC. Amino acids: CASSTPSSYEQYF.